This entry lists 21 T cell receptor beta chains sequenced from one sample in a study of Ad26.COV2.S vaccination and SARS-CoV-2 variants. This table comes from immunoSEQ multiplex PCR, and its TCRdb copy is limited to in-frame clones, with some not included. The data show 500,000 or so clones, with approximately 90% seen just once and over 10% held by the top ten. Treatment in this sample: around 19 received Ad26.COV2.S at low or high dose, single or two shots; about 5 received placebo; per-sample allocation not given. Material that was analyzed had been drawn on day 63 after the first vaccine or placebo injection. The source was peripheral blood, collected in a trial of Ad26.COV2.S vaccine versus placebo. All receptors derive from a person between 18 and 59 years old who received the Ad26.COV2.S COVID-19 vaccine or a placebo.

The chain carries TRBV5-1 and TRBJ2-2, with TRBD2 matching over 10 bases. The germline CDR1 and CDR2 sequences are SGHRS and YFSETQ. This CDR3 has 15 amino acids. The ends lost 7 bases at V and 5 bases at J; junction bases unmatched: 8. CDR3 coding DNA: TGCGCCAGCGGGGCTAGCGGGAGAGGTACCGGGGAGCTGTTTTTT. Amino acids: CASGASGRGTGELFF.

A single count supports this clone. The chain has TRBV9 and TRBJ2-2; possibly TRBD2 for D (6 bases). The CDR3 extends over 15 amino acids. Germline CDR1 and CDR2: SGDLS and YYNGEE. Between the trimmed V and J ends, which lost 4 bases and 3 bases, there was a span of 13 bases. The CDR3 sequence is CASSPGTADTGELFF. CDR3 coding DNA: TGTGCCAGCAGCCCCGGGACTGCCGACACCGGGGAGCTGTTTTTT. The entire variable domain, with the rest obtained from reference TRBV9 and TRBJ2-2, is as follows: DSGVTQTPKHLITATGQRVTLRCSPRSGDLSVYWYQQSLDQGLQFLIQYYNGEERAKGNILERFSAQQFPDLHSELNLSSLELGDSALYFCASSPGTADTGELFFGEGSRLTVL.

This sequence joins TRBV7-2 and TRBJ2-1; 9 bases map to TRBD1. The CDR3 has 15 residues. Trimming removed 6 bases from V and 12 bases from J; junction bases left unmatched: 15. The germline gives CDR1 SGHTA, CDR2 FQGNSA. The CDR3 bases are TGTGCCAGCAGTCCGGCCGGGACAGGGCAGTGGGGGCAGTTCTTC. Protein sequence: CASSPAGTGQWGQFF.

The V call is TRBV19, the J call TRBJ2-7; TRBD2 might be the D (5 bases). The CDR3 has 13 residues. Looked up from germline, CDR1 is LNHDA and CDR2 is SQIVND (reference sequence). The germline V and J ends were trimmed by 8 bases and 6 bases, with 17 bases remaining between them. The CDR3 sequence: CASHNSGSREQYF. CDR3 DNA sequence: TGTGCCAGTCACAACTCTGGGAGTCGCGAGCAGTACTTC.

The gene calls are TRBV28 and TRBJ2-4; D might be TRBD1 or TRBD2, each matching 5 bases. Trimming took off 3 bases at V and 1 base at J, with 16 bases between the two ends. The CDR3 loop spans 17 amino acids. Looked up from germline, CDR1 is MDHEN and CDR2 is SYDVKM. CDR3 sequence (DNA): TGTGCCAGCAGTTTGTTTGGGGACGGGGTCGCCAAAAACATTCAGTACTTC. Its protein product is CASSLFGDGVAKNIQYF.

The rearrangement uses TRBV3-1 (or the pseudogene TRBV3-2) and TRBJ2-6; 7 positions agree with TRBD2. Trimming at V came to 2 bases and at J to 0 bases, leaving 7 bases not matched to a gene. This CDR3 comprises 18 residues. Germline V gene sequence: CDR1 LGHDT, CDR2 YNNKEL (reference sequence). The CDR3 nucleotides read TGTGCCAGCAGCCAACTGGCGGGAGCTGTCTCTGGGGCCAACGTCCTGACTTTC. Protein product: CASSQLAGAVSGANVLTF.

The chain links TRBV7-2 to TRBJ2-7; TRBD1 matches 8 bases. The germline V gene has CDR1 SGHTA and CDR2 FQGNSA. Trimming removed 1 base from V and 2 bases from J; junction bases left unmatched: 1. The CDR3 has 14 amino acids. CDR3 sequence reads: CASSLVGQAYEQYF. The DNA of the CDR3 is TGTGCCAGCAGCTTAGTGGGACAGGCCTACGAGCAGTACTTC.

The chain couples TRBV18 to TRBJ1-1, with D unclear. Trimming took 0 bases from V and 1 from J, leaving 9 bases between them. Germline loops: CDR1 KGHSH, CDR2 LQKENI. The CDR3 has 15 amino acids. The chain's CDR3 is CASSPPVRENTEAFF. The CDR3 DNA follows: TGTGCCAGCTCACCACCGGTCAGAGAGAACACTGAAGCTTTCTTT.

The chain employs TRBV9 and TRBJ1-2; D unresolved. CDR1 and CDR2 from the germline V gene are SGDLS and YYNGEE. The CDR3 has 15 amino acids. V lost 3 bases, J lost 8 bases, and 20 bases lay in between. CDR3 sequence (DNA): TGTGCCAGCAGCGAGAAAAGAGGGCCCTTTCACGGCTACACCTTC. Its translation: CASSEKRGPFHGYTF.

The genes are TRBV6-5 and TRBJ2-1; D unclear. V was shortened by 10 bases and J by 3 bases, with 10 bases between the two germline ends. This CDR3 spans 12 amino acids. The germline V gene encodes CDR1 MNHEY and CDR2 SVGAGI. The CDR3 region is CATLSLYNEQFF. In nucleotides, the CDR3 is TGTGCCACCCTTAGCCTCTACAATGAGCAGTTCTTC.

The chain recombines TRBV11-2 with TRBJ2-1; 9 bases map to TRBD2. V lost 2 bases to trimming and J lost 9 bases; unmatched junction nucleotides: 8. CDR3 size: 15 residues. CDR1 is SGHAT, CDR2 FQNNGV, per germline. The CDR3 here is CASSLPGREGGEQFF. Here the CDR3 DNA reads TGTGCCAGCAGCTTACCTGGGCGGGAGGGGGGTGAGCAGTTCTTC.

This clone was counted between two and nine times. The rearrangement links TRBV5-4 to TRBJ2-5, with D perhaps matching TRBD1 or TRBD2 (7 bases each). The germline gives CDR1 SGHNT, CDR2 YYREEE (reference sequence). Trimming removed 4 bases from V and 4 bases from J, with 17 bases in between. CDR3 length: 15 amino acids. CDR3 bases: TGTGCCAGCAGCGCCAGACAGGGAGGGGGAGAGACCCAGTACTTC. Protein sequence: CASSARQGGGETQYF.

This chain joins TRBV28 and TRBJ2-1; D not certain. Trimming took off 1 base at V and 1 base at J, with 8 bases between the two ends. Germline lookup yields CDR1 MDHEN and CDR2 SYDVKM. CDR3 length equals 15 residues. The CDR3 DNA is TGTGCCAGCAGTTTATCTTGGGCATCCTACAATGAGCAGTTCTTC. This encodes CASSLSWASYNEQFF.

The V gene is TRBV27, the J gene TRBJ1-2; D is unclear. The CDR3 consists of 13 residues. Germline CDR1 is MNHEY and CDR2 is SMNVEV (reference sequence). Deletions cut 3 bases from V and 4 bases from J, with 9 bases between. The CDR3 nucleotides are TGTGCCAGCAGTTTCCGGGGTAGCTATGGCTACACCTTC. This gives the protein CASSFRGSYGYTF.

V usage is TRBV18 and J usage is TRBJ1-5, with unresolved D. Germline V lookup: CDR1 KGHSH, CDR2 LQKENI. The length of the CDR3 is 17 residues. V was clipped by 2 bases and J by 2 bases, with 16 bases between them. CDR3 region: CASSPNILGIGNQPQHF. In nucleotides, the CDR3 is TGTGCCAGCTCACCAAATATACTGGGGATTGGCAATCAGCCCCAGCATTTT.

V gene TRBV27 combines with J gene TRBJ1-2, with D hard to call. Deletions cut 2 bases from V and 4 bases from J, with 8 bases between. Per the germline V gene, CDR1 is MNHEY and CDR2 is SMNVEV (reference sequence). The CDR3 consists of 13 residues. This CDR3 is CASSLRGSYGYTF. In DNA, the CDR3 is TGTGCCAGCAGTTTAAGAGGGAGCTATGGCTACACCTTC.

The CDR3: CASSLGTTTKNIQYF. The CDR3 DNA follows: TGTGCCAGCAGCTTAGGAACGACCACCAAAAACATTCAGTACTTC. The chain employs TRBV7-2 and TRBJ2-4; no reliable D call. V was clipped by 1 base and J by 2 bases, with 9 bases between them. CDR3 length equals 15 residues. From germline, CDR1 is SGHTA and CDR2 FQGNSA.

CDR3 nucleotides: TGTGCCAGTAGTATAAGCCCAAGCACAGATACGCAGTATTTT. This encodes CASSISPSTDTQYF. This rearrangement joins TRBV19 to TRBJ2-3; D is ambiguous. With 2 bases removed from V and 0 bases from J, the gap between germline ends came to 6 bases. Germline CDR1 is LNHDA and CDR2 is SQIVND (reference sequence). This CDR3 spans 14 amino acids.

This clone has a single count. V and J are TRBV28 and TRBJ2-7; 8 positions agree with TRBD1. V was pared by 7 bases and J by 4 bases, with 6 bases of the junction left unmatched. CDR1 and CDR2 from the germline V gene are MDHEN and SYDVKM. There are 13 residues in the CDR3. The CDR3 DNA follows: TGTGCCAGCACTACAGGGGGTTTTTACGAGCAGTACTTC. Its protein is CASTTGGFYEQYF.

CDR3 loop: CASSHMGQIFSGNTIYF. The CDR3 DNA reads as TGTGCCAGCAGCCACATGGGACAGATTTTCTCTGGAAACACCATATATTTT. V gene TRBV5-6 combines with J gene TRBJ1-3, with 7 bases identical to TRBD1. The germline V gene has CDR1 SGHDT and CDR2 YYEEEE. The CDR3 is 17 residues long. V shed 4 bases and J 0 bases; nucleotides not matched to a gene: 10.

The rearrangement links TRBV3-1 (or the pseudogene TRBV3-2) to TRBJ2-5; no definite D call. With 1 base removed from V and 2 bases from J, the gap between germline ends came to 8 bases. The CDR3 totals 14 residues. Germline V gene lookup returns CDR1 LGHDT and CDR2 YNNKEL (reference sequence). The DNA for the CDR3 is TGTGCCAGCAGCCAAGTTGGTGCGCAAGAGACCCAGTACTTC. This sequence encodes CASSQVGAQETQYF.